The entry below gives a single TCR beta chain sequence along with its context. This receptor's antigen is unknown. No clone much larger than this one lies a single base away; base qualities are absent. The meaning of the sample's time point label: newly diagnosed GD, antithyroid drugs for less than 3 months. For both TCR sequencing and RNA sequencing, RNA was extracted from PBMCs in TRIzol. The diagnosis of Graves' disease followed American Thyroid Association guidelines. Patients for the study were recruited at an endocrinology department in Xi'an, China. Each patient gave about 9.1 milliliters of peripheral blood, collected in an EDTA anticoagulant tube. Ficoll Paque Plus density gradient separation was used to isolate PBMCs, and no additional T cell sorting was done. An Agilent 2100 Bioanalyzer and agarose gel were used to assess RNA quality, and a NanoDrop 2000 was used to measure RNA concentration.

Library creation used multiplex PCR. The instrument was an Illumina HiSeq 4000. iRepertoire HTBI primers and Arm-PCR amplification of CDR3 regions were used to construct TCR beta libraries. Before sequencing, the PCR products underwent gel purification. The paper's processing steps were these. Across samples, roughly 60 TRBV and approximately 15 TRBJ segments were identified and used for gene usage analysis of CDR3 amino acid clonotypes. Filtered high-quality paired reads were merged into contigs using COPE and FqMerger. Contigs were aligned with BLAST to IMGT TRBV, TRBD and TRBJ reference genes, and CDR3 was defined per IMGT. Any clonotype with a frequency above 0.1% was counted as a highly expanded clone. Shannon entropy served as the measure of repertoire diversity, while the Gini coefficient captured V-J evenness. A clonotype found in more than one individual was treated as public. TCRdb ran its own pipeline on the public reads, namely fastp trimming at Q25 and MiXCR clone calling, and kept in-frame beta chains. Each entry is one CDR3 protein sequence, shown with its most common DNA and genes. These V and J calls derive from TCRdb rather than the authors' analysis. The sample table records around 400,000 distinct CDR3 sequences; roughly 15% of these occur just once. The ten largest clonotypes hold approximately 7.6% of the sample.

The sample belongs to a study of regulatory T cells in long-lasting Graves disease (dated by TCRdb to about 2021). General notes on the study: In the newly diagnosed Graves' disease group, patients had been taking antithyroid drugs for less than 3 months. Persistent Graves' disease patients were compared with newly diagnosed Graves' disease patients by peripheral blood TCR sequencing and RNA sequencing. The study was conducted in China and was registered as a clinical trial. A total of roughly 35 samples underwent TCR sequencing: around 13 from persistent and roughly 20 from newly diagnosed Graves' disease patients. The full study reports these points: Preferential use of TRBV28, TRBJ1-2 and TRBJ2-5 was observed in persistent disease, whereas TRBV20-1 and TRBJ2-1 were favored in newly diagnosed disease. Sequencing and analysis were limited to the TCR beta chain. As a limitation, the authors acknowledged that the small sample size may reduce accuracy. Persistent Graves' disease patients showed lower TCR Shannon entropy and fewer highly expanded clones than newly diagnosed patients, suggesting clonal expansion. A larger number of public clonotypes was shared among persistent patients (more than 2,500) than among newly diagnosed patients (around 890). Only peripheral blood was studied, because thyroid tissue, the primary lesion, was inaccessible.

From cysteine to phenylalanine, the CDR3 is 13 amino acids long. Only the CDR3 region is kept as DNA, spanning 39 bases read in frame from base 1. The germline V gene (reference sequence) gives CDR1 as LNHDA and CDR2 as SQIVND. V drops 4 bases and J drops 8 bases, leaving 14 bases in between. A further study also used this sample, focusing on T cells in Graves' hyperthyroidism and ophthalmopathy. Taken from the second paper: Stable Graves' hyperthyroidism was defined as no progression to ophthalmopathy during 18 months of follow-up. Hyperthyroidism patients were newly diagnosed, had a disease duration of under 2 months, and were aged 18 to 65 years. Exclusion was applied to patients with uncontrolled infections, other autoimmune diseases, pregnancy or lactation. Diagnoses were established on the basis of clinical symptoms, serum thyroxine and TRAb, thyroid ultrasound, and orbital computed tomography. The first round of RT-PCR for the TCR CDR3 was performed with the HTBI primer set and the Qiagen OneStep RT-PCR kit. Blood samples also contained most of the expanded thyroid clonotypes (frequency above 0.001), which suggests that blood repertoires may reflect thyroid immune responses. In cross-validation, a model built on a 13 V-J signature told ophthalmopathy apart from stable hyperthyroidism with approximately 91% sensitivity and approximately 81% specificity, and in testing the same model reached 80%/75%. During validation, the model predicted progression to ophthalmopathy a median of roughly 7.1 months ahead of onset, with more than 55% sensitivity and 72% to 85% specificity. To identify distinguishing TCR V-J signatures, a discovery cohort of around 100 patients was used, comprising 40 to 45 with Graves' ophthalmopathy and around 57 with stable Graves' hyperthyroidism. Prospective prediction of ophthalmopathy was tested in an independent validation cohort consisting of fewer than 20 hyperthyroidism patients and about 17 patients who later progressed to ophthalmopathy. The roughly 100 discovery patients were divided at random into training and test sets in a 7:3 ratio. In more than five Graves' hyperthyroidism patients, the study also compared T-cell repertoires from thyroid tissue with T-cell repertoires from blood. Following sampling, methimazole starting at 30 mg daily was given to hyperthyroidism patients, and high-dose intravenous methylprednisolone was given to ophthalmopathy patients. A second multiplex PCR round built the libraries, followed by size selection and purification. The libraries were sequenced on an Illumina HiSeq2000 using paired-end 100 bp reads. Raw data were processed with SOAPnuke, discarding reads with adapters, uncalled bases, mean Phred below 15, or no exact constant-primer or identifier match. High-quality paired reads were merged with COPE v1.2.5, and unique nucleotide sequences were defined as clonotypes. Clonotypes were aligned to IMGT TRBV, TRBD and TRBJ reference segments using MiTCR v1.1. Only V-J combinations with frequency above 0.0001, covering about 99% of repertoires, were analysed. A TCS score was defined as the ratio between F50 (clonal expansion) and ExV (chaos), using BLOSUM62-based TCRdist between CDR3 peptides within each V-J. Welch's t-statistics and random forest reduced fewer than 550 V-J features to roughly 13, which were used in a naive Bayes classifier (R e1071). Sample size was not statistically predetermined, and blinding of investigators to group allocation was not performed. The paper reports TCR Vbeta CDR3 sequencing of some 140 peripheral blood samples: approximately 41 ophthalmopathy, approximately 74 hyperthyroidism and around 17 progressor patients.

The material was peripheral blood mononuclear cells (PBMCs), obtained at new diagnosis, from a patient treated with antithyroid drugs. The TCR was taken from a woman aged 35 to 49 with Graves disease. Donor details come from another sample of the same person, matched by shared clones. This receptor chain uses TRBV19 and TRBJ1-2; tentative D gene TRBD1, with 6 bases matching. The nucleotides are TGTGCCAGTAGTAACCGACAGGATGGGGGCTACACCTTC. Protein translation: CASSNRQDGGYTF.